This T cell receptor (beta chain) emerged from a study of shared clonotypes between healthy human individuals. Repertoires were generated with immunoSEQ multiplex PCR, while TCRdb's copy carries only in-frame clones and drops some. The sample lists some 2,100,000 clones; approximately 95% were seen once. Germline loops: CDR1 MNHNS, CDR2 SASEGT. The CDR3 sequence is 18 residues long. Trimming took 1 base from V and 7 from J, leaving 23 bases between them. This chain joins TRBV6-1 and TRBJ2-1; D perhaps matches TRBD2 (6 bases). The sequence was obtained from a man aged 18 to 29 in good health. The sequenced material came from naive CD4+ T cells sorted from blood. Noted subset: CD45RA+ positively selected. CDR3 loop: CASSEGNPVLGRGNEQFF. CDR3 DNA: TGTGCCAGCAGTGAAGGGAACCCGGTCCTCGGGAGAGGGAATGAGCAGTTCTTC.